This paragraph reports one TCR beta chain. This clone's antigen is unknown. No base quality values were provided; no much bigger clone lies one nucleotide off. From a lookup of the germline V gene, CDR1 and CDR2 are SGHRS and YFSETQ. The V end loses 4 bases and the J end loses 2 bases, and a stretch of 20 bases separates them. From its cysteine to its phenylalanine, the CDR3 spans 17 amino acids. The kept DNA is CDR3 alone, 51 bases in frame from the first base. TCRbeta CDR3 regions were amplified from genomic DNA using the immunoSEQ Assay, a bias-controlled multiplex PCR. As for the original processing: Nucleated cell counts per sample were estimated from amplification of reference gene primers within the assay. Sequence reads were collapsed and filtered to measure the absolute abundance of every unique TCRbeta CDR3 rearrangement. For each sample, productive Simpson clonality was calculated by taking the square root of Simpson's diversity index across productive rearrangements. TCRdb's version of the immuneACCESS table is confined to in-frame rearrangements and falls short of the full clone set. An unresolved V gene accounts for under half of the shortfall where checked; the remainder is of unknown origin. That table furnishes V, J and clone size, whereas the DNA furnished D and trimming. The sample includes thousands of clones, with about 91% observed a single time. The top ten clones comprise less than 55% of the sample.

The data stem from a study of blood T cell repertoires in COVID-19 (TCRdb year 2020). Background for the entire study: Samples from collaborators originated in the United States, Italy and Spain and spanned both the acute and convalescent phases of COVID-19. The material from the prospective study consisted of cDNA or gDNA derived from T cells, B-cell-depleted T cells, or PBMCs. The dataset comprised deeply sampled blood TCRbeta repertoires from subjects exposed to, actively infected with, or recovered from COVID-19. The repertoires were released in a freely available public database intended as a resource for research on the immune response to SARS-CoV-2. Samples were obtained from the ongoing ImmuneRACE study (first 160 participants) and from some 1,300 subjects provided by 6 global collaborators. Sample metadata almost always included a de-identified subject ID, COVID-19 status, age in years and sex. Where HLA class I and class II types were available, the types were taken from metadata supplied by the sample provider, not from assay-based typing.

One collaborating source in Seattle enrolled patients during active infection and followed them longitudinally through the course of disease. The collaborating institutions used their own protocols to collect whole blood in K2EDTA tubes. For TCRbeta analysis, collaborator samples were shipped as frozen whole blood, as isolated PBMCs, or as DNA extracted from either sample type. On the study overall, not on this receptor specifically: The quantity of clinical and demographic metadata differed by source and by participant and was supplied without curation.

The clonotype comes from a man aged 70 or older with COVID-19, enrolled during active disease. Sequencing used peripheral blood. In this chain, TRBV5-1 is recombined with TRBJ2-3, and the D gene may be TRBD2, 6 bases matching. The CDR3 reads as follows: CASSGTLGTVYTDTQYF. Read as DNA, the sequence is TGCGCCAGCAGCGGAACCCTCGGGACTGTCTACACAGATACGCAGTATTTT.